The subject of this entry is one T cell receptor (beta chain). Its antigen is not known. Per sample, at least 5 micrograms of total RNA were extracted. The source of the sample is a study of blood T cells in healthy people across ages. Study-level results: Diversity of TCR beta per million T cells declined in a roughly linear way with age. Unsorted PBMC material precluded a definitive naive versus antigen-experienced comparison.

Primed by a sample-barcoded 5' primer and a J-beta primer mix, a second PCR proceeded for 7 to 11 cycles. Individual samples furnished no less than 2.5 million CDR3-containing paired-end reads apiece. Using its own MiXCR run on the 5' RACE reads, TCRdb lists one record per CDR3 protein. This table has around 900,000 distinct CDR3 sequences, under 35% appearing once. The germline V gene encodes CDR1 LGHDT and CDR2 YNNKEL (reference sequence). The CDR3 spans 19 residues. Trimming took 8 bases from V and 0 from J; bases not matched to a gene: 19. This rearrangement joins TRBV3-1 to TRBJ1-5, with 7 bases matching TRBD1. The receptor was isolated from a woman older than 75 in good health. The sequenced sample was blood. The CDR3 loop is CASSWELTGITRSNQPQHF. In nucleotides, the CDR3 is TGTGCCAGCTCATGGGAACTGACAGGGATAACTCGTAGCAATCAGCCCCAGCATTTT. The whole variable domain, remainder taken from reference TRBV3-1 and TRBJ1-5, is DTAVSQTPKYLVTQMGNDKSIKCEQNLGHDTMYWYKQDSKKFLKIMFSYNNKELIINETVPNRFSPKSPDKAHLNLHINSLELGDSAVYFCASSWELTGITRSNQPQHFGDGTRLSIL.